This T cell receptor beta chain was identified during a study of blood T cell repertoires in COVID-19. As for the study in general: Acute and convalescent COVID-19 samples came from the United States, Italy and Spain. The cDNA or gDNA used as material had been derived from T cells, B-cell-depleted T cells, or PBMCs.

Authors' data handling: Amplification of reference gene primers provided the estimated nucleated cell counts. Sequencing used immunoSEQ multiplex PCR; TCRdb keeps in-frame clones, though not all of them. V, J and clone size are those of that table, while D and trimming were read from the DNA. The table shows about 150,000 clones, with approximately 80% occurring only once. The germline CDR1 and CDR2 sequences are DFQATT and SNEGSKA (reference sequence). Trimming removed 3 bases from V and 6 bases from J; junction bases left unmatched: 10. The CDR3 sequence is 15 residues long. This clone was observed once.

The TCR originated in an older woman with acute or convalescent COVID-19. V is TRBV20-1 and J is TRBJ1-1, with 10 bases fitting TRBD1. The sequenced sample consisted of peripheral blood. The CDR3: CSASKFRTGGAEAFF. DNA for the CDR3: TGCAGTGCTAGTAAGTTTCGGACAGGGGGGGCTGAAGCTTTCTTT.